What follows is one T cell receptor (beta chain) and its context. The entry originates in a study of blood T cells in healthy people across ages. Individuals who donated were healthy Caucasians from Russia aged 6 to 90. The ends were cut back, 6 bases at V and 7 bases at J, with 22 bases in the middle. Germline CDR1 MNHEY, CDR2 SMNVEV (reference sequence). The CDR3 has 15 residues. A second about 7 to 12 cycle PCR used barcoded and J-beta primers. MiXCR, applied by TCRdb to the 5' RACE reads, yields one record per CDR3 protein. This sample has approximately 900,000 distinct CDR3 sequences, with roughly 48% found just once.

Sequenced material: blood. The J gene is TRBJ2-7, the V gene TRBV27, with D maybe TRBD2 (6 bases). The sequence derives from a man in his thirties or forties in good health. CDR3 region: CASSPGLYQYREQYF. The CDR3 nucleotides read TGTGCCAGCAGCCCGGGACTTTATCAATATCGTGAGCAGTACTTC.